The 31 T cell receptor beta chains below all came from one sample that was sequenced in a study of radiation and T cells in renal cell carcinoma. The time point here: blood 4 weeks post-SBRT, at nephrectomy. Noted treatment: 15 Gy SBRT to primary tumor, nephrectomy 4 weeks later. Sequencing used immunoSEQ multiplex PCR; TCRdb keeps in-frame clones, though not all of them. The table has 90,000 to 100,000 clones, around 84% seen once; the top ten hold approximately 7.2%. The sequenced sample was blood, obtained from a patient whose treatment included radiotherapy and nephrectomy. Receptors were obtained from a man between 60 and 75 years old with renal cell carcinoma.

J is TRBJ2-1 and V is TRBV9; TRBD2 matches 9 bases. V shed 2 bases and J 10 bases; nucleotides not matched to a gene: 13. The germline CDR1 and CDR2 sequences are SGDLS and YYNGEE. This CDR3 is built from 16 residues. The CDR3 region is CASSVRLSGRWEEQFF. DNA for the CDR3: TGTGCCAGCAGCGTGAGACTAAGCGGGAGGTGGGAAGAGCAGTTCTTC.

The V gene is TRBV5-4, the J gene TRBJ2-3; D possibly uses TRBD1 or TRBD2 (5 bases each). Germline-derived CDR1 and CDR2 are SGHNT and YYREEE (reference sequence). Trimming pared 5 bases from V and 2 bases from J, leaving 15 bases between. CDR3 length: 15 residues. In nucleotides, the CDR3 is TGTGCCAGCAGTTTCGGGGCCGCTCCCACAGATACGCAGTATTTT. Protein product: CASSFGAAPTDTQYF.

The chain recombines TRBV28 with TRBJ2-7; 8 bases align to TRBD1. Germline assignment: CDR1 MDHEN and CDR2 SYDVKM. The CDR3 totals 14 residues. V gave up 8 bases and J gave up 5 bases; unmatched junction bases: 11. This CDR3 reads CASGQGVWQDEQYF. The DNA for the CDR3 is TGTGCCAGCGGACAGGGTGTCTGGCAGGACGAGCAGTACTTC.

This sequence joins TRBV6-5 and TRBJ2-1; perhaps TRBD1 as D (5 bases). The ends were cut back, 4 bases at V and 7 bases at J, with 14 bases in the middle. The CDR3 covers 14 residues. Germline V lookup: CDR1 MNHEY, CDR2 SVGAGI. The CDR3 loop is CASSWTHRRNEQFF. DNA for the CDR3: TGTGCCAGCAGTTGGACACATAGACGTAATGAGCAGTTCTTC.

The V call is TRBV11-3, the J call TRBJ2-1; 10 bases align to TRBD2. The CDR3 totals 19 residues. CDR1 is SGHNT, CDR2 YENEEA, per germline. With V trimmed by 1 base and J by 1 base, 10 bases remained unmatched. CDR3 DNA sequence: TGTGCCAGCAGCTTAGGTCTAGCGGGAGATATACGGTCCTACAATGAGCAGTTCTTC. Protein product: CASSLGLAGDIRSYNEQFF.

The J gene is TRBJ2-4, the V gene TRBV30; D may be TRBD1 or TRBD2 (6 bases each). CDR1 and CDR2 (germline): GTSNPN, SVGIG (reference sequence). The CDR3 has 17 residues. Trimming removed 0 bases at V and 0 bases at J, with 15 bases between. The CDR3 spells CAWSVGRTAIAKNIQYF. The CDR3 DNA is TGTGCCTGGAGTGTAGGGAGGACAGCCATAGCCAAAAACATTCAGTACTTC. The full variable domain, rest sourced from reference TRBV30 and TRBJ2-4, is SQTIHQWPATLVQPVGSPLSLECTVEGTSNPNLYWYRQAAGRGLQLLFYSVGIGQISSEVPQNLSASRPQDRQFILSSKKLLLSDSGFYLCAWSVGRTAIAKNIQYFGAGTRLSVL.

This chain connects TRBV5-4 to TRBJ2-1; 7 nucleotides align to TRBD2. CDR1 is SGHNT, CDR2 YYREEE, per germline (reference sequence). This CDR3 has 17 amino acids. Germline trimming cut 0 bases from V and 0 bases from J; bases unmatched to any gene: 6. In DNA, the CDR3 is TGTGCCAGCAGCTTGGAATGGCGGGGGTACTCCTACAATGAGCAGTTCTTC. Its protein product is CASSLEWRGYSYNEQFF.

This chain connects TRBV2 to TRBJ2-7, with 7 bases that match TRBD1. V dropped 4 bases and J dropped 4; count of bases not matched to a gene: 1. Germline CDR1 reads SNHLY; CDR2 reads FYNNEI. There are 12 residues in the CDR3. The CDR3 coding sequence is TGTGCCAGCAGTGCACAGGGGTACGAGCAGTACTTC. Its translation: CASSAQGYEQYF.

V is TRBV18 and J is TRBJ1-4; D is uncertain. V dropped 0 bases and J dropped 6 bases, with 11 bases sitting between them. The germline V gene encodes CDR1 KGHSH and CDR2 LQKENI. The CDR3 spans 15 residues. CDR3 sequence: CASSPPSSADEKLFF. The CDR3 DNA follows: TGTGCCAGCTCACCACCTTCATCGGCAGATGAAAAACTGTTTTTT.

The gene calls are TRBV28 and TRBJ2-5; TRBD2 matches at 7 bases. Trimming at V came to 6 bases and at J to 7 bases, leaving 8 bases not matched to a gene. The CDR3 length is 13 residues. The germline gives CDR1 MDHEN, CDR2 SYDVKM. CDR3 DNA: TGTGCCAGCAGCCTGACTAGCCCGGGGACCCAGTACTTC. Protein sequence: CASSLTSPGTQYF.

J is TRBJ1-5 and V is TRBV4-1; D perhaps matches TRBD1 (5 bases). CDR3 length equals 19 residues. The germline V gene encodes CDR1 MGHRA and CDR2 YSYEKL. The V and J ends lost 3 bases and 7 bases respectively, with 28 bases between them. The CDR3 protein is CASSHERTSNFGYGQPQHF. DNA for the CDR3: TGCGCCAGCAGCCATGAGCGGACATCAAATTTCGGGTATGGACAGCCCCAGCATTTT.

With respect to this clone: Other DNA sequences in the sample encode the same CDR3. J is TRBJ1-3 and V is TRBV9, with D uncertain. Germline CDR1 is SGDLS and CDR2 is YYNGEE. The V end was cut by 0 bases, the J end by 0 bases, with 4 bases between. The CDR3 runs 14 residues. The CDR3 loop reads CASSVESSGNTIYF. CDR3 nucleotide sequence: TGTGCCAGCAGCGTAGAAAGCTCTGGAAACACCATATATTTT.

The chain has TRBV11-2 and TRBJ2-3; 9 bases agree with TRBD2. The germline CDR1 and CDR2 sequences are SGHAT and FQNNGV. The CDR3 is 16 residues long. The V and J ends lost 2 bases and 6 bases, in that order; junction bases with no gene match: 9. The CDR3 spells CASSLHSGRNSDTQYF. The DNA for the CDR3 is TGTGCCAGCAGCTTACATAGCGGGAGAAATTCGGATACGCAGTATTTT.

The V and J genes are TRBV4-3 and TRBJ1-3, with unresolved D. V was pared by 5 bases and J by 0 bases, with 11 bases between. Germline V gene lookup returns CDR1 LGHNA and CDR2 YSLEER. The CDR3 consists of 15 residues. The CDR3 here is CASSSNSGSGNTIYF. For the CDR3, the DNA is TGCGCCAGCAGCAGTAATTCAGGCTCTGGAAACACCATATATTTT.

This chain links TRBV29-1 with TRBJ2-7; TRBD2 might be the D (6 bases). Trimming pared 5 bases from V and 2 bases from J, leaving 10 bases between. CDR1 and CDR2 (germline): SQVTM, ANQGSEA. There are 12 residues in the CDR3. CDR3 loop: CSVRDSTYEQYF. CDR3 bases: TGCAGCGTTAGGGACTCAACCTACGAGCAGTACTTC.

This clone was observed once. The CDR3 DNA is TGTGCCACCAGCAGAGACCTAGCGGGAGTAGGCACAGATACGCAGTATTTT. As protein: CATSRDLAGVGTDTQYF. This chain links TRBV15 with TRBJ2-3; 10 bases fit TRBD2. CDR1 is LNHNV and CDR2 is YYDKDF in the germline V gene (reference sequence). CDR3 size: 17 residues. With V trimmed by 0 bases and J by 1 base, 4 bases remained unmatched. Full variable domain (rest looked up from reference TRBV15 and TRBJ2-3): DAMVIQNPRYQVTQFGKPVTLSCSQTLNHNVMYWYQQKSSQAPKLLFHYYDKDFNNEADTPDNFQSRRPNTSFCFLDIRSPGLGDTAMYLCATSRDLAGVGTDTQYFGPGTRLTVL.

The CDR3 DNA follows: TGTGCCTGGAGTGTACAGGGGACAGGTGGAAACACCATATATTTT. Amino acids: CAWSVQGTGGNTIYF. This rearrangement joins TRBV30 to TRBJ1-3; TRBD1 agrees at 8 bases. V lost 0 bases, J lost 3 bases, and 4 bases stayed unmatched. CDR3 length: 15 amino acids. Germline V gene sequence: CDR1 GTSNPN, CDR2 SVGIG (reference sequence).

V and J are TRBV15 and TRBJ1-1; D might be TRBD1 (6 bases). Germline-derived CDR1 and CDR2 are LNHNV and YYDKDF (reference sequence). This CDR3 contains 16 residues. The V end lost 0 bases, the J end lost 1 base, and 12 bases lay between the germline ends. CDR3 DNA sequence: TGTGCCACCAGCAGAGACTCAGGGGCTTCGAACACTGAAGCTTTCTTT. Its protein is CATSRDSGASNTEAFF.

This rearrangement joins TRBV6-1 to TRBJ2-5; no clear D gene. V was cut by 3 bases and J by 4 bases, with 12 bases left in between. Germline V lookup: CDR1 MNHNS, CDR2 SASEGT. The CDR3 loop spans 14 amino acids. For the CDR3, the DNA is TGTGCCAGCAGTGAGTGGGTAGGTGGAGAGACCCAGTACTTC. It specifies CASSEWVGGETQYF.

V gene TRBV13 combines with J gene TRBJ1-4; tentatively, D is TRBD1 (5 bases). Trimming pared 4 bases from V and 3 bases from J, leaving 9 bases between. The CDR3 totals 14 residues. Germline V lookup: CDR1 PRHDT, CDR2 FYEKMQ (reference sequence). CDR3 protein: CASSSRVANEKLFF. The DNA of the CDR3 is TGTGCCAGCAGCTCCAGGGTGGCTAATGAAAAACTGTTTTTT.

The rearrangement uses TRBV28 and TRBJ2-7; D may be TRBD1 or TRBD2 (7 bases each). This CDR3 comprises 14 residues. V was shortened by 5 bases and J by 3 bases, with 14 bases between the two germline ends. Germline V gene lookup returns CDR1 MDHEN and CDR2 SYDVKM. The CDR3 DNA sequence: TGTGCCAGCAGTGAAGCGGGACAGAACTACGAGCAGTACTTC. It codes for CASSEAGQNYEQYF.

The V and J genes are TRBV18 and TRBJ1-1; a possible D gene is TRBD1 (6 bases). This CDR3 is 14 amino acids long. Germline values: CDR1 KGHSH, CDR2 LQKENI. V lost 2 bases and J lost 6, with 13 bases in between. The CDR3 here is CASSPIAGEAEAFF. In DNA, the CDR3 is TGTGCCAGCTCACCAATTGCAGGGGAGGCTGAAGCTTTCTTT.

The rearrangement uses TRBV5-1 and TRBJ2-7, with D tentatively TRBD1 (6 bases). Germline V gene data show CDR1 as SGHRS and CDR2 as YFSETQ. Trimming cost V 5 bases and J 2 bases, with 17 bases left between them. The CDR3 extends over 15 amino acids. The CDR3 DNA follows: TGCGCCAGCAGAAGAGACCCCTCAGGGGCCTACGAGCAGTACTTC. It translates to CASRRDPSGAYEQYF.

This rearrangement joins TRBV5-1 to TRBJ2-2; D perhaps matches TRBD2 (6 bases). The V and J ends lost 4 bases and 4 bases respectively, with 20 bases between them. Per the germline V gene, CDR1 is SGHRS and CDR2 is YFSETQ. The CDR3 sequence is 17 residues long. DNA for the CDR3: TGCGCCAGCAGCCCCGACGGGATTGGAGGGGCCACCGGGGAGCTGTTTTTT. It encodes CASSPDGIGGATGELFF.

This clone occurred a few times. V is TRBV28 and J is TRBJ1-3; 9 bases fit TRBD1. Trimming cost V 5 bases and J 7 bases; bases outside gene matches: 6. The CDR3 runs 14 residues. The germline gives CDR1 MDHEN, CDR2 SYDVKM. Here the CDR3 reads CASSPPGQGNTIYF. CDR3 DNA: TGTGCCAGCAGTCCACCCGGACAGGGGAACACCATATATTTT.

V gene TRBV7-2 combines with J gene TRBJ1-2; a possible D gene is TRBD1 (6 bases). This CDR3 region has 14 residues. Trimming pared 6 bases from V and 4 bases from J, leaving 15 bases between. Germline assignment: CDR1 SGHTA and CDR2 FQGNSA. CDR3 sequence (DNA): TGTGCCAGCAGGCCTCCCCGGGGGGCCTATGGCTACACCTTC. It is translated as CASRPPRGAYGYTF.

This chain joins TRBV4-2 and TRBJ2-1, with TRBD2 matching over 11 bases. After removal of 5 bases from V and 2 bases from J, the junction contained 5 bases not matched to a gene. The CDR3 runs to 16 residues. CDR1 is LGHNA, CDR2 YNFKEQ, per germline. The CDR3 DNA sequence: TGTGCCAGCAGCTTTATAGCGGGAGGGGCCTACAATGAGCAGTTCTTC. This translates into CASSFIAGGAYNEQFF.

The chain has TRBV9 and TRBJ2-1; 9 bases align to TRBD2. Germline CDR1 SGDLS, CDR2 YYNGEE. Trimming at V came to 0 bases and at J to 10 bases, leaving 5 bases not matched to a gene. The CDR3 extends over 14 amino acids. The CDR3 coding sequence is TGTGCCAGCAGCGTAGATGGGACTAGCTCGGAGCAGTTCTTC. The encoded protein is CASSVDGTSSEQFF.

V is TRBV7-8 and J is TRBJ2-5; TRBD1 aligns across 7 bases. The CDR3 totals 16 residues. With 4 bases clipped from V and 3 bases from J, the junction kept 11 bases outside the gene matches. CDR1 and CDR2 (germline): SGHVS, FQNEAQ. The CDR3 DNA is TGTGCCAGCAGCTCCAACTTCGACAGGGCCAAAGAGACCCAGTACTTC. As protein: CASSSNFDRAKETQYF. Full variable domain (outside the CDR3, taken from reference TRBV7-8 and TRBJ2-5): GAGVSQSPRYKVAKRGQDVALRCDPISGHVSLFWYQQALGQGPEFLTYFQNEAQLDKSGLPSDRFFAERPEGSVSTLKIQRTQQEDSAVYLCASSSNFDRAKETQYFGPGTRLLVL.

The rearrangement uses TRBV7-9 and TRBJ2-7, with 9 bases lining up with TRBD2. The CDR3 contains 17 residues. Losses at the gene ends were 6 bases for V and 7 bases for J; bases not matched to a gene: 19. CDR1 is SEHNR, CDR2 FQNEAQ, per germline (reference sequence). The chain's CDR3 is CASSPPLGTSFASEQYF. The CDR3 DNA reads TGTGCCAGCAGTCCCCCCTTGGGGACTAGCTTCGCGTCGGAGCAGTACTTC.

CDR3 nucleotide sequence: TGTGCCAGCAGCTTAGGGGGGCAGGAACTGTTTTTT. Protein sequence: CASSLGGQELFF. The J gene is TRBJ1-4, the V gene TRBV11-2, with D possibly being TRBD1 (6 bases). The CDR3 runs 12 residues. CDR1 and CDR2 (germline): SGHAT, FQNNGV. Trimming cost V 1 base and J 12 bases, with 9 bases left between them. The whole variable domain, filled in from reference TRBV11-2 and TRBJ1-4, reads EAGVAQSPRYKIIEKRQSVAFWCNPISGHATLYWYQQILGQGPKLLIQFQNNGVVDDSQLPKDRFSAERLKGVDSTLKIQPAKLEDSAVYLCASSLGGQELFFGSGTQLSVL.